The subject of this entry is one TCR beta chain. The antigen remains unidentified. Sequencing of DNA taken from cultured CD4+ T cells relied on the Oncomine TCR Beta short-read assay. TCRdb processed the PCR reads anew with MiXCR; each CDR3 protein has one entry. The sample has 20,000 to 25,000 distinct CDR3 sequences, about 40% seen once. This specimen comes from a study of vaccination and CD4 T cells after COVID-19. At the level of the study: Post-vaccine specimens were obtained a median around 72 days after dose two (range 14 to 241). Overlapping spike peptides from SARS-CoV-2, HCoV-NL63, HCoV-OC43 and HCoV-229E served to stimulate the cells.

V dropped 3 bases and J dropped 1 base, with 10 bases sitting between them. This CDR3 has 14 residues. CDR1 DFQATT and CDR2 SNEGSKA come from the germline V gene (reference sequence). As for treatment: roughly nine-day PBMC culture with coronavirus spike peptide pools or control peptides (ViraFEST assay). Peptide pools at 10 ug/ml and IL-2 at around 10 IU/ml were added to cultures of two million PBMCs per well. The source material was CD4+ T cells from blood, cultured in vitro. The sequence derives from a human donor who had recovered from COVID-19. This chain connects TRBV20-1 to TRBJ1-5; TRBD1 is a possible D gene (5 bases). CDR3: CSARTDLSNQPQHF. The CDR3 bases are TGCAGTGCTAGGACAGACCTCAGCAATCAGCCCCAGCATTTT.